The T cell receptor beta chain described here comes from a study of blood T cell repertoires in COVID-19. As for the study in general: T cells, B-cell-depleted T cells, or PBMCs provided the cDNA or gDNA that served as material.

This clone was found once. The CDR3 consists of 14 residues. V lost 0 bases to trimming and J lost 5 bases, with 9 bases between them. Germline values: CDR1 SGDLS, CDR2 YYNGEE. Participant-reported clinical history was the basis for cohort assignment. Per the study methods: Reference gene primer amplification in the assay estimated nucleated cell counts. Generated by immunoSEQ multiplex PCR, the TCRdb table keeps only in-frame clones and is missing some. For V, J and clone size, that table is used; D and trimming come from the DNA. The sample yields 150,000 or so clones, approximately 90% seen once. The TCR sequence derives from a middle-aged woman who had been exposed to COVID-19. The specimen was PBMCs or T cells enriched from blood (not recorded which). This rearrangement joins TRBV9 to TRBJ1-5; D is perhaps TRBD1 (6 bases). The CDR3 reads CASSVGQGYQPQHF. The CDR3 nucleotides read TGTGCCAGCAGCGTAGGGCAGGGGTATCAGCCCCAGCATTTT.